This T cell receptor (beta chain) was identified in a study of CD8+CD57+ T cells in acquired aplastic anemia. Study background: Sorting CD4+ and CD8+ cells gave DNA averaging approximately 2.9 ug. Whole-study findings and limits: CD8+ Simpson's diversity in patients was not significantly different from that in controls.

TCR beta VDJ combinations and CDR3 sequences were profiled from genomic DNA. TCRdb re-derived calls from the reads in MiXCR, one entry per CDR3 protein. Of some 280,000 distinct CDR3 sequences listed, roughly three fifths are singletons. With regard to this clonotype: The antigen remains unidentified.

From germline, CDR1 is DFQATT and CDR2 SNEGSKA (reference sequence). After removal of 5 bases from V and 0 bases from J, the junction contained 6 bases not matched to a gene. This CDR3 comprises 15 residues. V and J are TRBV20-1 and TRBJ1-5; TRBD1 matches at 8 bases. This clonotype was sampled from a human donor with severe aplastic anemia or a healthy control (not recorded which). Sequenced: sorted CD4+, CD8+, or CD8+CD57+ T cells (not recorded which) from PBMCs. CDR3 sequence (DNA): TGCAGTGCTGCGGACAGGGCGTATAGCAATCAGCCCCAGCATTTT. Translated: CSAADRAYSNQPQHF.